This T cell receptor (beta chain) was found in a study of early T cells in non-severe SARS-CoV-2 infection. This CDR3 contains 15 residues. Germline CDR1 and CDR2: MGHRA and YSYEKL. The V gene end was trimmed by 5 bases and the J gene end by 0 bases; junction bases not matched to a gene: 3. Study-wide results and limits: The study's VDJdb matching favored anti-spike CD8 responses and missed private and CD4 specificities.

The TCR library protocol attached unique molecular identifiers to the individual cDNA molecules. TCRdb re-called the 5' RACE reads with MiXCR, one entry per CDR3 protein. The sample lists 30,000 to 45,000 distinct CDR3 sequences, 5.5% occurring once. This clonotype has a count of ten or more. Its matching antigen is unknown. The starting material was whole blood, obtained at baseline. The genes are TRBV4-1 and TRBJ2-3, with 9 bases identical to TRBD2. The sequence came from an adult who was a healthcare worker with PCR-confirmed SARS-CoV-2 infection or an uninfected control (not recorded which). The CDR3 region has the DNA TGCGCCAGCAGCTGGACTAGCGCCAGCACAGATACGCAGTATTTT. Translating gives CASSWTSASTDTQYF.